The 12 T cell receptor beta chains below were found in one sample sequenced in a study of shared clonotypes between healthy human individuals. Libraries were prepared by immunoSEQ multiplex PCR; TCRdb keeps only in-frame clonotypes and omits some of them. The data contain approximately 340,000 clones, around 74% of them seen just once; the ten biggest clones take up 9% to 12%. Sequencing was done on a sample of memory CD4+ T cells sorted from blood. Subset: CD45RA-negative fraction. Receptor source: a man aged 25-45 years in good health.

The CDR3 loop is CASSDNTEETQYF. CDR3 coding DNA: TGTGCCAGCAGTGACAACACCGAGGAGACCCAGTACTTC. The genes are TRBV2 and TRBJ2-5, with D uncertain. Trimming removed 3 bases from V and 5 bases from J, with 10 bases in between. The CDR3 is 13 residues long. Germline loops: CDR1 SNHLY, CDR2 FYNNEI.

The V gene is TRBV4-2, the J gene TRBJ2-7, with D perhaps given as TRBD1 or TRBD2 (7 bases each). Trimming shortened V by 2 bases and J by 5 bases, and 19 bases separated the two germline ends. Germline-derived CDR1 and CDR2 are LGHNA and YNFKEQ. This CDR3 comprises 16 residues. The CDR3 coding sequence is TGTGCCAGCAGCCAAATCCGCGGCCAGGGGGGGGACGAGCAGTACTTC. As protein: CASSQIRGQGGDEQYF.

As to this clone: The same CDR3 arises from other DNA sequences in this sample as well. The CDR3 coding sequence is TGTGCCAGCGGGACGAGAAGCACAGATACGCAGTATTTT. This translates into CASGTRSTDTQYF. The genes are TRBV2 and TRBJ2-3; D assignment may be TRBD1 or TRBD2 (5 bases each). Trimming shortened V by 8 bases and J by 0 bases, and 9 bases separated the two germline ends. The CDR3 covers 13 residues. Germline assignment: CDR1 SNHLY and CDR2 FYNNEI.

The chain recombines TRBV25-1 with TRBJ1-2, with a weak D call TRBD1 (5 bases). Germline values: CDR1 MGHDK, CDR2 SYGVNS. This CDR3 has 13 amino acids. Trimming took 1 base from V and 7 from J, leaving 10 bases between them. CDR3 sequence: CASSELGGTGYTF. The CDR3, as DNA: TGTGCCAGCAGTGAATTGGGGGGGACTGGCTACACCTTC.

The genes are TRBV27 and TRBJ1-6; TRBD1 matches 9 bases. V trimming: 4 bases; J trimming: 1 base; junction bases outside the gene matches: 5. CDR3 length equals 17 residues. Germline V gene sequence: CDR1 MNHEY, CDR2 SMNVEV (reference sequence). CDR3 sequence: CASSYRTGVSYNSPLHF. The CDR3 bases are TGTGCCAGCAGTTACCGGACAGGGGTTTCCTATAATTCACCCCTCCACTTT.

This chain connects TRBV18 to TRBJ2-7; 7 bases line up with TRBD1. V lost 6 bases to trimming and J lost 4 bases; unmatched junction nucleotides: 9. The CDR3 runs to 14 residues. Looked up from germline, CDR1 is KGHSH and CDR2 is LQKENI. In DNA form, the CDR3 reads TGTGCCAGCTCCTTAAGGGGACAGAGTTACGAGCAGTACTTC. Translating gives CASSLRGQSYEQYF.

V gene TRBV27 combines with J gene TRBJ2-3; no definite D call. The CDR3 runs 14 residues. Between the trimmed V and J ends, which lost 5 bases and 4 bases, there was a span of 13 bases. Germline V CDR1 and CDR2: MNHEY, SMNVEV (reference sequence). CDR3 nucleotides: TGTGCCAGCAGTCCCAACCTTGCCTCAGATACGCAGTATTTT. Translation gives CASSPNLASDTQYF.

The chain uses TRBV28 and TRBJ1-5, with D perhaps TRBD1 (5 bases). Germline CDR1 MDHEN, CDR2 SYDVKM. CDR3 size: 14 residues. V was clipped by 7 bases and J by 3 bases, with 13 bases between them. The CDR3 region has the DNA TGTGCCAGCACCGGCGGGACTCTCAATCAGCCCCAGCATTTT. This encodes CASTGGTLNQPQHF.

Here the CDR3 DNA reads TGTGCCAGCAGTTCGTGGTATCAGGGCAATTACTACGAGCAGTACTTC. It codes for CASSSWYQGNYYEQYF. The chain carries TRBV28 and TRBJ2-7, with a possible D match to TRBD1 (5 bases). Germline assignment: CDR1 MDHEN and CDR2 SYDVKM. The CDR3 contains 16 residues. V lost 4 bases and J 3 bases, leaving 19 bases between the germline ends. Together with reference TRBV28 and TRBJ2-7, the CDR3 gives the full variable domain: DVKVTQSSRYLVKRTGEKVFLECVQDMDHENMFWYRQDPGLGLRLIYFSYDVKMKEKGDIPEGYSVSREKKERFSLILESASTNQTSMYLCASSSWYQGNYYEQYFGPGTRLTVT.

Ten or more counts support this clone. This chain uses TRBV30 with TRBJ2-7, with D perhaps TRBD1 (5 bases). Trimming left V 0 bases short and J 4 bases short, with 10 bases between. The CDR3 contains 13 residues. The germline gives CDR1 GTSNPN, CDR2 SVGIG (reference sequence). The DNA of the CDR3 is TGTGCCTGGAGTGTATCAGGGTGGTACGAGCAGTACTTC. Amino acid sequence: CAWSVSGWYEQYF.

V and J are TRBV6-1 and TRBJ2-1; tentative D call: TRBD1 (5 bases). This CDR3 contains 12 residues. Per germline, CDR1 MNHNS and CDR2 SASEGT. V lost 5 bases to trimming and J lost 7 bases, with 9 bases between them. The CDR3 DNA reads TGTGCCAGCAGTTCAGGGCAGAATGAGCAGTTCTTC. Protein sequence: CASSSGQNEQFF.

The chain joins TRBV2 to TRBJ2-6, with D possibly being TRBD2 (5 bases). With 7 bases removed from V and 4 bases from J, the gap between germline ends came to 14 bases. The CDR3 is 15 amino acids. The germline gives CDR1 SNHLY, CDR2 FYNNEI. The CDR3 region has the DNA TGTGCCAGCACCTCCGAGGGTGCGGGGGCCAACGTCCTGACTTTC. It yields the protein CASTSEGAGANVLTF.